This T cell receptor (beta chain) was recorded in a study of OX40 agonist ivuxolimab in advanced cancers. Study summary: The diagnoses of dose-escalation patients were hepatocellular carcinoma, melanoma, renal cell or head and neck cancer. The dose-escalation cohort was about 87% male, with a mean age of around 60 years, ranging roughly 23 to 85.

Study results and caveats: CD4+ and CD8+ blood T cells expanded clonally by week 6 at 0.1 to 3.0 mg/kg. CD8+ T cells showed, on average, more clonal expansion than CD4+ cells.

Germline CDR1 is GTSNPN and CDR2 is SVGIG (reference sequence). Trimming pared 2 bases from V and 1 base from J, leaving 5 bases between. This CDR3 comprises 12 residues. The method was immunoSEQ multiplex PCR; TCRdb's version includes in-frame clones alone and lacks a portion of them. The sample lists more than 40,000 clones, 82% occurring once. Note on this clone: The antigen is unknown.

The material was CD4+ or CD8+ T cells sorted from blood, obtained in a trial of the OX40 agonist ivuxolimab. The genes are TRBV30 and TRBJ1-2; unclear D gene. The receptor was derived from an adult with an advanced solid tumor such as melanoma, head and neck, liver or kidney cancer. The CDR3 protein is CAWSQVNYGYTF. The CDR3 bases are TGTGCCTGGAGTCAAGTTAACTATGGCTACACCTTC.